Shown below are 2 T cell receptor beta chains from a single sample sequenced in a study of OX40 agonist ivuxolimab in advanced cancers. TCRdb keeps only in-frame clones here, not all; method: immunoSEQ multiplex PCR. The data contain 7,900 or so clones, about 90% of them seen just once; the ten biggest clones take up roughly 29%. The sequenced sample was CD4+ or CD8+ T cells sorted from blood, obtained in a trial of the OX40 agonist ivuxolimab. The source of these receptors is an adult with an advanced solid tumor such as melanoma, head and neck, liver or kidney cancer.

This clone was observed once. The chain couples TRBV27 to TRBJ1-4; tentative D call: TRBD1 (6 bases). In germline, CDR1 is MNHEY, CDR2 SMNVEV (reference sequence). This CDR3 has 14 residues. V shed 5 bases and J shed 3 bases, with 10 bases lying between them. The CDR3 nucleotides read TGTGCCAGCAGTCAACAGGGTGCTAATGAAAAACTGTTTTTT. Translated, it gives CASSQQGANEKLFF.

J is TRBJ1-1 and V is TRBV6-1; D is possibly TRBD1 (5 bases). CDR3 length: 15 amino acids. In germline, CDR1 is MNHNS, CDR2 SASEGT. Trimming took 2 bases from V and 4 from J, leaving 14 bases between them. For the CDR3, the DNA is TGTGCCAGCAGTGAATTTAGGGGAACGTTCACTGAAGCTTTCTTT. It is translated as CASSEFRGTFTEAFF.